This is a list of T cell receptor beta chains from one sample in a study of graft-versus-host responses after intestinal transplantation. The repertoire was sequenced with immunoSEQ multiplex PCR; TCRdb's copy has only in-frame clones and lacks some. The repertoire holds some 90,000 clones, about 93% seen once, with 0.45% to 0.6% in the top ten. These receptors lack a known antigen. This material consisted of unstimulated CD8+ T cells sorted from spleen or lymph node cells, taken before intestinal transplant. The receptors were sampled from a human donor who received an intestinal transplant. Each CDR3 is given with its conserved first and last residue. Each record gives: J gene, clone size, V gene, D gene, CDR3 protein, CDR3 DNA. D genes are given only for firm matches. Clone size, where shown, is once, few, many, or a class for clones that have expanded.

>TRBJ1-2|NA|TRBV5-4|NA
CASSLSRGHGYTF
TGTGCCAGCAGCTTGTCCAGGGGCCATGGCTACACCTTC
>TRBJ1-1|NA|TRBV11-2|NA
CASSLVRPSGIMNTEAFF
TGTGCCAGCAGCTTAGTCAGGCCCTCGGGGATCATGAACACTGAAGCTTTCTTT
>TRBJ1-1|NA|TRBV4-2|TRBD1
CASSQFRQGAKTEAFF
TGTGCCAGCAGCCAATTCCGACAGGGGGCAAAAACTGAAGCTTTCTTT
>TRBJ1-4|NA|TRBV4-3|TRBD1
CASSATPTGTQGEKLFF
TGCGCCAGCAGCGCCACCCCGACAGGGACCCAAGGCGAAAAACTGTTTTTT
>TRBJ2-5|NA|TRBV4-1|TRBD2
CASSGLRGGETQYF
TGCGCCAGCAGCGGGCTTCGGGGGGGAGAGACCCAGTACTTC
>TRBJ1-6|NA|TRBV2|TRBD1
CASSEGQPYNSPLHF
TGTGCCAGCAGTGAGGGACAGCCGTATAATTCACCCCTCCACTTT
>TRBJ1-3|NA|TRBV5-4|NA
CASSIGGAGNTIYF
TGTGCCAGCTCAATCGGGGGGGCCGGAAACACCATATATTTT
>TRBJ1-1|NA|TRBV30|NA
CAWSTGLSTEAFF
TGTGCCTGGTCGACAGGATTATCCACTGAAGCTTTCTTT
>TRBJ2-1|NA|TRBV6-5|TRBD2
CASRIGGNEQFF
TGTGCCAGCAGAATCGGGGGGAATGAGCAGTTCTTC
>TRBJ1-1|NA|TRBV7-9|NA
CASSFLGHPNTEAFF
TGTGCCAGCAGCTTTTTAGGACACCCGAACACTGAAGCTTTCTTT
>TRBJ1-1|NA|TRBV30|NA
CAWSAIPGTEAFF
TGTGCCTGGAGTGCAATCCCGGGCACTGAAGCTTTCTTT
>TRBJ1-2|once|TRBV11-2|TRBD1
CASSSGGDGYTF
TGTGCCAGCAGCTCAGGGGGCGATGGCTACACCTTC
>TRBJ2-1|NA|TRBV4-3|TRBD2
CASSGYLGTSGGAIYEQFF
TGCGCCAGCAGCGGTTACCTCGGGACTAGCGGGGGGGCCATCTATGAGCAGTTCTTC
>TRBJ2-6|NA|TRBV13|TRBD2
CASSSPLAGGPFGANVLTF
TGTGCCAGCAGCTCCCCCTTGGCGGGAGGGCCTTTTGGGGCCAACGTCCTGACTTTC
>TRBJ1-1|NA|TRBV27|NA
CASSLLDPTEAFF
TGTGCCAGCAGTTTATTAGATCCCACTGAAGCTTTCTTT
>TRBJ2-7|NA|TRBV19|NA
CASRGPYEQYF
TGTGCCAGTAGGGGGCCCTACGAGCAGTACTTC
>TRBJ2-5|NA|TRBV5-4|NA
CASSSVIGTSEIETQYF
TGTGCCAGCAGCTCGGTTATAGGAACTAGTGAAATAGAGACCCAGTACTTC
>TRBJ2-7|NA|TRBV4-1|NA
CASSQDQGWGYEQYF
TGCGCCAGCAGCCAAGATCAGGGGTGGGGGTACGAGCAGTACTTC
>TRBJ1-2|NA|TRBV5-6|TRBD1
CASSLGDSLGGYTF
TGTGCCAGCAGCTTGGGGGACAGTCTCGGTGGCTACACCTTC
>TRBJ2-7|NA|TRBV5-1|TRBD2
CASKLAGKPAYEQYF
TGCGCCAGCAAACTAGCGGGGAAACCGGCCTACGAGCAGTACTTC
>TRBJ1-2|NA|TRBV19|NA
CASSNRDRYYGYTF
TGTGCCAGTAGTAATCGCGACAGGTACTATGGCTACACCTTC
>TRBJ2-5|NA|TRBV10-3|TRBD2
CAISETSAEAQYF
TGTGCCATCAGTGAGACTAGCGCAGAGGCCCAGTACTTC
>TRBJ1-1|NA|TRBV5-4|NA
CASSSGTRPNTEAFF
TGTGCCAGCAGCTCAGGGACAAGGCCGAACACTGAAGCTTTCTTT
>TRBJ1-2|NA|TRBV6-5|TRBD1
CASTLQETGGRGYTF
TGTGCCAGCACCCTACAAGAGACAGGGGGCCGAGGCTACACCTTC
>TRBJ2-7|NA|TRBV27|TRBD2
CASSFGAGDRYEQYF
TGTGCCAGCAGTTTTGGGGCGGGAGACCGGTACGAGCAGTACTTC
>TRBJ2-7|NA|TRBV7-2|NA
CASSPTGGGSYEQYF
TGTGCCAGCAGTCCAACAGGGGGGGGGTCCTACGAGCAGTACTTC
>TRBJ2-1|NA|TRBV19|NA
CASSIDLGNEQFF
TGTGCCAGTAGTATAGATCTAGGAAATGAGCAGTTCTTC
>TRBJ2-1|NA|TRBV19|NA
CASSNYRNSYNEQFF
TGTGCCAGTAGTAACTACAGGAATTCCTACAATGAGCAGTTCTTC
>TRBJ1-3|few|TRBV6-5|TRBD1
CASSYDRTGINTIYF
TGTGCCAGCAGTTACGACCGGACAGGGATAAACACCATATATTTT
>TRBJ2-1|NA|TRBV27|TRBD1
CASSLGDSYNEQFF
TGTGCCAGCAGTTTAGGGGACAGCTACAATGAGCAGTTCTTC
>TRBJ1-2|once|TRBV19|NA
CASSPSSGYTF
TGTGCCAGTAGCCCATCTAGTGGCTACACCTTC
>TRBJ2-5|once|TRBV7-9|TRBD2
CASSLALAGPGETQYF
TGTGCCAGCAGCTTAGCCCTAGCGGGGCCAGGAGAGACCCAGTACTTC